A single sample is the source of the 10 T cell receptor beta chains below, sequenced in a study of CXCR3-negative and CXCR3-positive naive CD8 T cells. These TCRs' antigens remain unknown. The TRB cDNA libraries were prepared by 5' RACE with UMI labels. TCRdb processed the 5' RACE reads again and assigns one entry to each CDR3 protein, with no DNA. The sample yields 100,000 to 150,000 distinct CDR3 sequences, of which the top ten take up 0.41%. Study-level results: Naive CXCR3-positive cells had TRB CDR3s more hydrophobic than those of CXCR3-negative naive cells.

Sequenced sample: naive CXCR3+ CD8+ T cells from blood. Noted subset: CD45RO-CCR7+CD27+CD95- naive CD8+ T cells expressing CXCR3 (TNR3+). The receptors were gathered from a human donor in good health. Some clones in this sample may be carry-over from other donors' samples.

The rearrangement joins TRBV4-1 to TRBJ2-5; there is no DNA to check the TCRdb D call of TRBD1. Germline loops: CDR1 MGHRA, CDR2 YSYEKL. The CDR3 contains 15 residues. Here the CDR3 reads CASSRTEGPQETQYF.

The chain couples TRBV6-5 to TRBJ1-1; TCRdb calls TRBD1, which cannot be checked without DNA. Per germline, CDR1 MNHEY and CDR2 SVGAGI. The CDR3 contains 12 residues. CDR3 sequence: CASSSPPGEAFF.

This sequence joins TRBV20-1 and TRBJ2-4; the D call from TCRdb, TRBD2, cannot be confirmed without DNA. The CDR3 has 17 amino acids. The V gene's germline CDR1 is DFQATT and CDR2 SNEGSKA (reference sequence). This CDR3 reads CSARASREDLAKNIQYF.

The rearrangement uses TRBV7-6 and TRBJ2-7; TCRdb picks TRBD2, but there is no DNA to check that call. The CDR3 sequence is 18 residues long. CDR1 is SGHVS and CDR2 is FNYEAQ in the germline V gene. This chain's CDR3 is CASSPGRAGGPSSYEQYF.

CDR3 region: CATSLTLSKTGELFF. The chain joins TRBV28 to TRBJ2-2. Per the germline V gene, CDR1 is MDHEN and CDR2 is SYDVKM. The CDR3 loop spans 15 amino acids.

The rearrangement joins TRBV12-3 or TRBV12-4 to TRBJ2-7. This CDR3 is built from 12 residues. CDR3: CASSQSFYEQYF.

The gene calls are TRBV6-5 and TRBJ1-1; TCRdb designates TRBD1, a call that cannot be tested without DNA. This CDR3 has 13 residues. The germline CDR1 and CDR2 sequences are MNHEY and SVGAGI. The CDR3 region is CASSWGPGGDAFF.

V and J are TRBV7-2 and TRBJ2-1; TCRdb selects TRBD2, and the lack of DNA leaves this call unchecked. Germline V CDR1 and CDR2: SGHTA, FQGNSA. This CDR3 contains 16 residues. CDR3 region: CASSLVLAGSYNEQFF. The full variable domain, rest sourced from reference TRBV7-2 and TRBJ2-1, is GAGVSQSPSNKVTEKGKDVELRCDPISGHTALYWYRQSLGQGLEFLIYFQGNSAPDKSGLPSDRFSAERTGGSVSTLTIQRTQQEDSAVYLCASSLVLAGSYNEQFFGPGTRLTVL.

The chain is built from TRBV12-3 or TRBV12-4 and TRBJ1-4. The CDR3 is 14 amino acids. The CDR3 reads CASSFAGANEKLFF.

The CDR3 reads CASSKVGPNTEAFF. The V gene is TRBV21-1, the J gene TRBJ1-1. TRBV21-1 is a pseudogene. The CDR3 contains 14 residues.